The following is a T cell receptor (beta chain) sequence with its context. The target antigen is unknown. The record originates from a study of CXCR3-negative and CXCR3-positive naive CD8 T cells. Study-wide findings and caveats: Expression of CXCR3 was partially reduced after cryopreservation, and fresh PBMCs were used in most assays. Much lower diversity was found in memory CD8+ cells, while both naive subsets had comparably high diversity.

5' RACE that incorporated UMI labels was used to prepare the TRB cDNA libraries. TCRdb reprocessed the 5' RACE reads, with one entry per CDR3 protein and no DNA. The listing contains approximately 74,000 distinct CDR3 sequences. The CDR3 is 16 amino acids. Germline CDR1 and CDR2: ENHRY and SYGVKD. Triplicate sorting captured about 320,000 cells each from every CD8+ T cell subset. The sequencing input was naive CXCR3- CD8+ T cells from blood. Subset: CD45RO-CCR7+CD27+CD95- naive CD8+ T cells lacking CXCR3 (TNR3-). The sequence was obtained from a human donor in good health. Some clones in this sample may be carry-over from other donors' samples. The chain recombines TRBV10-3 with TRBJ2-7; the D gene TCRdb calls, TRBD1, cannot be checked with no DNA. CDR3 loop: CAISALSGTQAYEQYF.